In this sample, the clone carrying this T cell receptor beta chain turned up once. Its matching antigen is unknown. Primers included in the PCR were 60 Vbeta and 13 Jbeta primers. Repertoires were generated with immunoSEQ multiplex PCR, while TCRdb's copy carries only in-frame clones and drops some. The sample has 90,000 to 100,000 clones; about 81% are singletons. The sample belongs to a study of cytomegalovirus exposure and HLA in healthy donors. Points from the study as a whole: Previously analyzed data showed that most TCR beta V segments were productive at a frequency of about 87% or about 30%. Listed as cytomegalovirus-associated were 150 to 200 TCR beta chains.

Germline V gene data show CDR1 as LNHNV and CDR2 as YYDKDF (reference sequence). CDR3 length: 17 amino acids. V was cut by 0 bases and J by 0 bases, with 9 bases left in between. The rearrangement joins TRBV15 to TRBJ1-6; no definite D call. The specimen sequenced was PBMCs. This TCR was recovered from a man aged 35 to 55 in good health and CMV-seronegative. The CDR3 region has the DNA TGTGCCACCAGCAGAGACATCCCGGGCTCCTATAATTCACCCCTCCACTTT. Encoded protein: CATSRDIPGSYNSPLHF.